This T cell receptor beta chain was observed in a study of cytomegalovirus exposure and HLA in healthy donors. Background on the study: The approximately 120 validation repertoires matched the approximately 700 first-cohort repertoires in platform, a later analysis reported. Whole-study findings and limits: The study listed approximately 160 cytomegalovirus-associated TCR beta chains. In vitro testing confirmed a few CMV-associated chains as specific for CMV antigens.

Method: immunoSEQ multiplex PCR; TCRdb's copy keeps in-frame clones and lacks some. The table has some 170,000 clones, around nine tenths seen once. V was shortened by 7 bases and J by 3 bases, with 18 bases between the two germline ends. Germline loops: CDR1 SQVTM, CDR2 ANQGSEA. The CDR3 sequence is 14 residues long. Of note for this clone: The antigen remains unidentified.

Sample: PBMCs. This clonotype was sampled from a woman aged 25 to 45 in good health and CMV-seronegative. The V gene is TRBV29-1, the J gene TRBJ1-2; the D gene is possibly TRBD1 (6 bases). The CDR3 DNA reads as TGCAGCGCCGCGGACAGAAAAGATTACTATGGCTACACCTTC. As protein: CSAADRKDYYGYTF.